This T cell receptor beta chain was sequenced for a study of cytomegalovirus exposure and HLA in healthy donors. Notes on the study in general: Analyses of presence and absence presupposed an approximately uniform sequencing depth across donors. The study carried out a later analysis of TCR beta sequences. It associated some 15,000 of them with specific HLA alleles at a false discovery rate of 0.05.

Details on this clone: Its antigen is not identified.

13 Jbeta primers and 60 Vbeta primers were used for the PCR. Here immunoSEQ multiplex PCR was the method, and the copy in TCRdb shows in-frame clones only, minus some. The repertoire holds roughly 150,000 clones, with 65% to 70% as singletons. The clonotype originates from a man younger than 40 in good health and CMV-seropositive. The sample comprised PBMCs.

The CDR3: CASSLAPQTGTEAFF. The CDR3 nucleotides read TGTGCCAGCAGCTTGGCCCCCCAGACAGGCACTGAAGCTTTCTTT. The V gene is TRBV5-6, the J gene TRBJ1-1, with a tentative D call TRBD1 (6 bases). Trimming shortened V by 0 bases and J by 4 bases, and 13 bases separated the two germline ends. This CDR3 spans 15 amino acids. Germline CDR1 and CDR2: SGHDT and YYEEEE. The complete variable domain, with remaining parts taken from reference TRBV5-6 and TRBJ1-1, reads DAGVTQSPTHLIKTRGQQVTLRCSPKSGHDTVSWYQQALGQGPQFIFQYYEEEERQRGNFPDRFSGHQFPNYSSELNVNALLLGDSALYLCASSLAPQTGTEAFFGQGTRLTVV.